The rows below give T cell receptor beta chains drawn from one sample of a study of T cell changes during pregnancy in multiple sclerosis. The assay was immunoSEQ multiplex PCR, and TCRdb's table has in-frame clones only and misses some. The top ten hold under 2.5% of the sample, which has almost 65,000 clones, around 93% seen once. Sample: peripheral blood, taken in the first trimester of pregnancy. Source of these receptors: a female donor with multiple sclerosis, enrolled in a pregnancy study. Both conserved end residues are part of each CDR3. A D gene is named only where the DNA matches it firmly. Expanded clones are given a class, and other clones once, few, many or no size at all.

DNA: TGTGCCAGCAGTCGGACTAGTTTGAATCTTGAGCAGTTCTTC
CDR3: CASSRTSLNLEQFF
J: TRBJ2-1
D: TRBD2
size: .
V: TRBV28

DNA: TGTGCCAGTACCCTAGGACAGGGTCAGCCCCAGCATTTT
CDR3: CASTLGQGQPQHF
J: TRBJ1-5
D: TRBD1
size: .
V: TRBV19

DNA: TGTGCCAGCAGGCCGACAGGGACTGGAAACACCATATATTTT
CDR3: CASRPTGTGNTIYF
J: TRBJ1-3
D: TRBD1
size: .
V: TRBV6-1

DNA: TGTGCCAGCCCCCTCCGACAGGTCACTGAAGCTTTCTTT
CDR3: CASPLRQVTEAFF
J: TRBJ1-1
D: .
size: .
V: TRBV27

DNA: TGTGCCAGCAGACGGACTAGCGGGAGCACAGATACGCAGTATTTT
CDR3: CASRRTSGSTDTQYF
J: TRBJ2-3
D: TRBD2
size: .
V: TRBV7-2

DNA: TGTGCCAGCCATTTAGACCGGAGTCGTGGAAACACCATATATTTT
CDR3: CASHLDRSRGNTIYF
J: TRBJ1-3
D: .
size: .
V: TRBV19

DNA: TGTGCCAGCAGCCGGCCCTACCCTTCTACTAGCTCCTACAATGAGCAGTTCTTC
CDR3: CASSRPYPSTSSYNEQFF
J: TRBJ2-1
D: .
size: once
V: TRBV7-9

DNA: TGTGCCAGCAGGGAAACAGGAGATACGCAGTATTTT
CDR3: CASRETGDTQYF
J: TRBJ2-3
D: .
size: .
V: TRBV2

DNA: TGTGCCAGCAGACTAGCGGGAAGAAGCACAGATACGCAGTATTTT
CDR3: CASRLAGRSTDTQYF
J: TRBJ2-3
D: TRBD2
size: .
V: TRBV7-2

DNA: TGTGCCAGCAGCTCTAACAGGGGGCAAAGCACTGAAGCTTTCTTT
CDR3: CASSSNRGQSTEAFF
J: TRBJ1-1
D: TRBD1
size: .
V: TRBV7-9

DNA: TGTGCCAGCAGCCAAGAACCCCCTAGCCTCCTTTCCTCCTACGAGCAGTACTTC
CDR3: CASSQEPPSLLSSYEQYF
J: TRBJ2-7
D: .
size: .
V: TRBV4-2

DNA: TGTGCCAGCAGCTTAGGCGGCAGGGGGATCGACGAGCAGTACTTC
CDR3: CASSLGGRGIDEQYF
J: TRBJ2-7
D: TRBD1
size: .
V: TRBV11-3

DNA: TGTGCCAGCAGCCACCAACTAGCGGAGGGGGATACGCAGTATTTT
CDR3: CASSHQLAEGDTQYF
J: TRBJ2-3
D: TRBD2
size: once
V: TRBV7-9

DNA: TGTGCCAGCACGGACAGGGTAAATTCACCCCTCCACTTT
CDR3: CASTDRVNSPLHF
J: TRBJ1-6
D: TRBD1
size: .
V: TRBV6-5

DNA: TGTGCCAGCAGCCGACAGTCTTCGGGGGACACCATATATTTT
CDR3: CASSRQSSGDTIYF
J: TRBJ1-3
D: .
size: .
V: TRBV7-9

DNA: TGTGCCAGTAGCCCCCTACCGGGACAGCGAGTCTACGAGCAGTACTTC
CDR3: CASSPLPGQRVYEQYF
J: TRBJ2-7
D: TRBD1
size: .
V: TRBV19

DNA: TGTGCCAGCAGCGTAGTGGCAGGGATTAATGAAAAACTGTTTTTT
CDR3: CASSVVAGINEKLFF
J: TRBJ1-4
D: .
size: .
V: TRBV9

DNA: TGCGCCAGCAGCCAGGGACTAGCGGGAGGCGGGGATTTTGAGCAGTTCTTC
CDR3: CASSQGLAGGGDFEQFF
J: TRBJ2-1
D: TRBD2
size: .
V: TRBV5-1

DNA: TGTGCCAGTGGGTATGGAGCCAATTCACCCCTCCACTTT
CDR3: CASGYGANSPLHF
J: TRBJ1-6
D: .
size: .
V: TRBV6-5

DNA: TGCGCCAGCAGCCCGTGGACAGGGAACACTGAAGCTTTCTTT
CDR3: CASSPWTGNTEAFF
J: TRBJ1-1
D: TRBD1
size: .
V: TRBV5-1

DNA: TGCGCCAGCAGCCTTCGACTAGCGCAAAGCACAGATACGCAGTATTTT
CDR3: CASSLRLAQSTDTQYF
J: TRBJ2-3
D: TRBD2
size: .
V: TRBV23-1

DNA: TGTGCCAGCAGCCAAGGGCTAGCGGGGTTGAGCTCCTACGAGCAGTACTTC
CDR3: CASSQGLAGLSSYEQYF
J: TRBJ2-7
D: TRBD2
size: .
V: TRBV5-6

DNA: TGTGCCAGCAGAACGACTAGCGGGACCTACGAGCAGTACTTC
CDR3: CASRTTSGTYEQYF
J: TRBJ2-7
D: TRBD2
size: once
V: TRBV2

DNA: TGTGCCATCAGTGAGTCCGAGCGGGAGGCTAAGGAGCAGTTCTTC
CDR3: CAISESEREAKEQFF
J: TRBJ2-1
D: TRBD2
size: .
V: TRBV10-3

DNA: TGTGCCAGCTCACTTCGCCCGACAGGGACCGGCGGCGAAAACATTCAGTACTTC
CDR3: CASSLRPTGTGGENIQYF
J: TRBJ2-4
D: TRBD1
size: .
V: TRBV18

DNA: TGTGCCAGCAGCTTAGGGGGGACTAGCACCGGGGAGCTGTTTTTT
CDR3: CASSLGGTSTGELFF
J: TRBJ2-2
D: TRBD2
size: once
V: TRBV11-2

DNA: TGTGCCAGCAGCACATCCAGAGCGGGGGGAAACACCATATATTTT
CDR3: CASSTSRAGGNTIYF
J: TRBJ1-3
D: .
size: .
V: TRBV7-9

DNA: TGTGCCAGTAGTATACTAGCGGGGATGAACACCGGGGAGCTGTTTTTT
CDR3: CASSILAGMNTGELFF
J: TRBJ2-2
D: TRBD2
size: .
V: TRBV19

DNA: TGTGCCAGCAGCTTGGACCCCCCGACAGAGACCCAGTACTTC
CDR3: CASSLDPPTETQYF
J: TRBJ2-5
D: .
size: once
V: TRBV5-6

DNA: TGTGCCAGCAGCTCGACGAGTCAGGCAGATACGCAGTATTTT
CDR3: CASSSTSQADTQYF
J: TRBJ2-3
D: .
size: once
V: TRBV7-9

DNA: TGCAGCGTTGAATGGCAGGAGAACACCGGGGAGCTGTTTTTT
CDR3: CSVEWQENTGELFF
J: TRBJ2-2
D: .
size: .
V: TRBV29-1

DNA: TGTGCCAGCAGCTTAAGGCCAGGGGGACGCTTGGAGACCCAGTACTTC
CDR3: CASSLRPGGRLETQYF
J: TRBJ2-5
D: TRBD1
size: .
V: TRBV7-9

DNA: TGCGCCAGCAGCCAAGATCTAGCGGGGAGCTCCTACGAGCAGTACTTC
CDR3: CASSQDLAGSSYEQYF
J: TRBJ2-7
D: TRBD2
size: .
V: TRBV4-1

DNA: TGTGCCAGCTCACCACCGAAGCGGGAGGGCCTATATACCCAGTACTTC
CDR3: CASSPPKREGLYTQYF
J: TRBJ2-5
D: TRBD2
size: .
V: TRBV18

DNA: TGTGCTAGCAGCCAGGGCTTTACCGGGGAGCTGTTTTTT
CDR3: CASSQGFTGELFF
J: TRBJ2-2
D: .
size: .
V: TRBV7-7

DNA: TGTGCCAGCAGCGCACCACTAGCGGGAGGGCCCAATGAGCAGTTCTTC
CDR3: CASSAPLAGGPNEQFF
J: TRBJ2-1
D: TRBD2
size: .
V: TRBV9

DNA: TGCGCCAGCAGCATTCCGGGACAGACTAATTCACCCCTCCACTTT
CDR3: CASSIPGQTNSPLHF
J: TRBJ1-6
D: TRBD1
size: .
V: TRBV5-1

DNA: TGTGCCAGCAGCTTGGGCGGGACTGGATACGAGCAGTACTTC
CDR3: CASSLGGTGYEQYF
J: TRBJ2-7
D: .
size: .
V: TRBV5-4

DNA: TGTGCCAGTATGTTTACGGGAGGGGTTACAGATACGCAGTATTTT
CDR3: CASMFTGGVTDTQYF
J: TRBJ2-3
D: TRBD2
size: .
V: TRBV19

DNA: TGTGCTAGTGCCCGATGGGGGGACCCCAACGGGTACGAGCAGTACTTC
CDR3: CASARWGDPNGYEQYF
J: TRBJ2-7
D: .
size: .
V: TRBV12-5

DNA: TGTGCCAGCATCCGGACGGGAAGGTACACTGAAGCTTTCTTT
CDR3: CASIRTGRYTEAFF
J: TRBJ1-1
D: .
size: .
V: TRBV6-6

DNA: TGTGCCAGCAGCTTAATGGGGGCAGGTTCTCTCAATGAGCAGTTCTTC
CDR3: CASSLMGAGSLNEQFF
J: TRBJ2-1
D: .
size: .
V: TRBV7-3

DNA: TGTGCCAGCAGCGTAGGGGCGGGAGACTACAATGAGCAGTTCTTC
CDR3: CASSVGAGDYNEQFF
J: TRBJ2-1
D: TRBD2
size: .
V: TRBV9

DNA: TGTGCCAGCAGTAGGCATACAGGGTCGAACACCGGGGAGCTGTTTTTT
CDR3: CASSRHTGSNTGELFF
J: TRBJ2-2
D: .
size: .
V: TRBV7-3

DNA: TGTGCCAGCTCACCGGTCGGGGGTAACACTGAAGCTTTCTTT
CDR3: CASSPVGGNTEAFF
J: TRBJ1-1
D: .
size: .
V: TRBV18

DNA: TGTGCCAGCAGCTCCCAGTTGCCAGATACGCAGTATTTT
CDR3: CASSSQLPDTQYF
J: TRBJ2-3
D: .
size: .
V: TRBV7-6

DNA: TGTGCCAGCAGCTTCAGCTCAAACAGGGGAAACTATGGCTACACCTTC
CDR3: CASSFSSNRGNYGYTF
J: TRBJ1-2
D: TRBD1
size: .
V: TRBV7-8

DNA: TGTGCCTCCAGGGTCGGTGGCACCGGGGAGCTGTTTTTT
CDR3: CASRVGGTGELFF
J: TRBJ2-2
D: .
size: .
V: TRBV14

DNA: TGTGCCAGGACCCCCGGTAGCGATAACTATGGCTACACCTTC
CDR3: CARTPGSDNYGYTF
J: TRBJ1-2
D: .
size: .
V: TRBV2

DNA: TGTGCCAGCAGTCCCGGGACAGGGGTCTTTAATCAGCCCCAGCATTTT
CDR3: CASSPGTGVFNQPQHF
J: TRBJ1-5
D: TRBD1
size: .
V: TRBV27

DNA: TGTGCCAGCAGCGTAGGAGGAGGTGACACCTACGAGCAGTACTTC
CDR3: CASSVGGGDTYEQYF
J: TRBJ2-7
D: .
size: .
V: TRBV9

DNA: TGCGCCAGCAGCCAAGGTGGGACTTTGACTATCCCCCCGGGGGTTAAAGGGATCGGGCAGTACTTC
CDR3: CASSQGGTLTIPPGVKGIGQYF
J: TRBJ2-7
D: .
size: .
V: TRBV4-3

DNA: TGCGCCAGCAGCCCGGGGACTAGCGGGAGTTGGGGTGAGCAGTTCTTC
CDR3: CASSPGTSGSWGEQFF
J: TRBJ2-1
D: TRBD2
size: once
V: TRBV4-3